Presented here are 30 T cell receptor beta chains from one specimen sequenced in a study of naive and memory T cell subsets. An equimolar mix of two oligonucleotides served as the beta constant-region primer for TRBC1 and TRBC2. TCRdb redid the calling of the UMI-ligation and nested PCR reads with MiXCR, one entry per CDR3 protein. The table includes 25,000 to 30,000 distinct CDR3 sequences, over 8.5% detected once. Sample: effector memory CD4+ T cells from blood. Subset reported: effector memory, CD45RA- CD27-. These receptors all stem from a human donor in good health.

The V call is TRBV7-6, the J call TRBJ2-7; 9 bases match TRBD1. CDR3 length equals 14 residues. CDR1 SGHVS and CDR2 FNYEAQ come from the germline V gene. V was clipped by 2 bases and J by 5 bases; unmatched bases: 4. CDR3 region: CASSLMGQGHEQYF. The CDR3 DNA follows: TGTGCCAGCAGCTTAATGGGACAGGGCCACGAGCAGTACTTC.

This clonotype was seen many times. The V call is TRBV9, the J call TRBJ1-2; D remains unclear. V gave up 0 bases and J gave up 4 bases, with 7 bases separating them. The CDR3 spans 13 residues. Germline V gene sequence: CDR1 SGDLS, CDR2 YYNGEE. The DNA for the CDR3 is TGTGCCAGCAGCGTAGGGAGCTCCTATGGCTACACCTTC. Protein: CASSVGSSYGYTF.

Comment on this clonotype: An end of the junction does not agree with germline; a read error may underlie this. This chain links TRBV20-1 with TRBJ2-3, with D tentatively TRBD2 (6 bases). Germline assignment: CDR1 DFQATT and CDR2 SNEGSKA (reference sequence). The CDR3 has 15 residues. The CDR3 protein is CSARDSATREDTKYF. The CDR3 nucleotides are TGCAGTGCTAGAGATTCCGCGACTAGAGAGGATACGAAGTATTTT.

This clonotype showed up just once. The CDR3 DNA follows: TGTGCCAGCAGCCAAGTGGACAGGGGCTTACCCCTCCACTTT. Translating gives CASSQVDRGLPLHF. The genes are TRBV3-1 and TRBJ1-6; TRBD1 matches at 9 bases. CDR1 is LGHDT and CDR2 is YNNKEL in the germline V gene (reference sequence). The CDR3 length is 14 residues. The junction had 4 bases not matched to a gene; V was cut back by 1 base and J by 12 bases.

This clonotype was found many times. The V and J genes are TRBV3-1 and TRBJ2-1, with D maybe TRBD1 (6 bases). Germline CDR1 and CDR2: LGHDT and YNNKEL (reference sequence). The length of the CDR3 is 14 residues. V was cut by 6 bases and J by 6 bases, with 15 bases left in between. This CDR3 is CASSQNYRVNEQFF. CDR3 DNA: TGTGCCAGCAGTCAGAACTACAGGGTCAATGAGCAGTTCTTC.

The table lists this clonotype with a few counts. This chain joins TRBV12-3 or TRBV12-4 and TRBJ1-1, with 10 bases lining up with TRBD1. V gave up 10 bases and J gave up 5 bases; unmatched junction bases: 10. The CDR3 runs 14 residues. Here the CDR3 DNA reads TGTGCCACACTCGGACAGGGGGTTCGTACTGAAGCTTTCTTT. Its protein product is CATLGQGVRTEAFF.

This clonotype was detected only a few times. V usage is TRBV20-1 and J usage is TRBJ2-3, with 7 bases that match TRBD2. Germline CDR1 and CDR2: DFQATT and SNEGSKA (reference sequence). CDR3 length: 13 residues. Trimming removed 5 bases from V and 4 bases from J; junction bases left unmatched: 6. The CDR3 protein is CSADRTSPDTQYF. The CDR3 coding sequence is TGCAGTGCTGACCGGACTAGTCCAGATACGCAGTATTTT.

The chain uses TRBV7-2 and TRBJ2-1, with 8 positions matching TRBD1. Germline CDR1 is SGHTA and CDR2 is FQGNSA. The CDR3 loop spans 15 amino acids. The trim removed 7 bases at V and 2 bases at J, leaving 7 bases unmatched. The chain's CDR3 is CASTTDRAAYNEQFF. In DNA, the CDR3 is TGTGCCAGCACCACGGACAGGGCCGCCTACAATGAGCAGTTCTTC.

This clonotype was counted many times. This chain uses TRBV20-1 with TRBJ1-6; 8 bases line up with TRBD1. V lost 1 base and J lost 6; bases outside the gene matches: 8. Germline V gives CDR1 DFQATT, CDR2 SNEGSKA (reference sequence). This CDR3 has 16 residues. The CDR3 nucleotides read TGCAGTGCTAGAGTGCAGGGGGCTCCGAGTAATTCACCCCTCCACTTT. It specifies CSARVQGAPSNSPLHF.

This clonotype has a count of ten or more. V and J are TRBV20-1 and TRBJ2-1; unclear D gene. CDR1 is DFQATT and CDR2 is SNEGSKA in the germline V gene (reference sequence). The CDR3 covers 12 residues. Trimming removed 3 bases at V and 15 bases at J, with 18 bases between. The CDR3 loop is CSARADYPGMFF. CDR3 nucleotides: TGCAGTGCTAGGGCCGATTACCCTGGGATGTTCTTC.

This clonotype was recorded a few times. The chain couples TRBV28 to TRBJ2-6; unclear D gene. Germline V lookup: CDR1 MDHEN, CDR2 SYDVKM. V was shortened by 3 bases and J by 4 bases, with 10 bases between the two germline ends. CDR3 length: 15 amino acids. CDR3 bases: TGTGCCAGCAGTTTCTTGAGTTCCGGGGCCAACGTCCTGACTTTC. Translated: CASSFLSSGANVLTF.

This clonotype was seen only a few times. The chain combines TRBV28 with TRBJ2-5; the D gene is possibly TRBD2 (5 bases). The V and J ends lost 10 bases and 4 bases respectively, with 16 bases between them. The CDR3 consists of 13 residues. CDR1 is MDHEN, CDR2 SYDVKM, per germline. CDR3: CATRWTLGETQYF. CDR3 in DNA: TGTGCCACCCGTTGGACTCTCGGAGAGACCCAGTACTTC.

This clonotype has ten or more counts. V is TRBV18 and J is TRBJ1-5; a possible D gene is TRBD1 (5 bases). Germline V gene lookup returns CDR1 KGHSH and CDR2 LQKENI. Trimming took off 2 bases at V and 3 bases at J, with 11 bases between the two ends. The length of the CDR3 is 15 residues. CDR3 nucleotide sequence: TGTGCCAGCTCACCATTCCGGGACGACAATCAGCCCCAGCATTTT. Protein product: CASSPFRDDNQPQHF.

The chain has TRBV20-1 and TRBJ2-5; possibly TRBD1 or TRBD2 for D (6 bases each). This CDR3 is built from 12 residues. V was pared by 5 bases and J by 7 bases, with 14 bases between. The germline CDR1 and CDR2 sequences are DFQATT and SNEGSKA (reference sequence). CDR3 nucleotides: TGCAGTGCTCCCGGGGGCGGTGTGACCCAGTACTTC. It specifies CSAPGGGVTQYF.

This clonotype was counted only a few times. The chain combines TRBV3-1 with TRBJ1-1; D not resolved. Germline V gene data show CDR1 as LGHDT and CDR2 as YNNKEL (reference sequence). Trimming took 2 bases from V and 4 from J, leaving 2 bases between them. This CDR3 has 11 amino acids. CDR3 bases: TGTGCCAGCAGCCAACTCACTGAAGCTTTCTTT. Its protein product is CASSQLTEAFF. Using reference TRBV3-1 and TRBJ1-1 for the parts outside the CDR3, the full variable domain is DTAVSQTPKYLVTQMGNDKSIKCEQNLGHDTMYWYKQDSKKFLKIMFSYNNKELIINETVPNRFSPKSPDKAHLNLHINSLELGDSAVYFCASSQLTEAFFGQGTRLTVV.

This clonotype was counted many times. The chain couples TRBV12-3 or TRBV12-4 to TRBJ2-7; TRBD1 might be the D (6 bases). CDR3 length equals 16 residues. V was trimmed by 4 bases and J by 1 base, leaving 17 bases between them. The CDR3 nucleotides are TGTGCCAGCAGTTACAAAACAGGGAAAAGTTCCTACGAGCAGTACTTC. Residues: CASSYKTGKSSYEQYF.

This clonotype was picked up a small number of times. This chain links TRBV12-3 or TRBV12-4 with TRBJ1-5, with 8 positions matching TRBD1. V lost 6 bases to trimming and J lost 11 bases; unmatched junction nucleotides: 15. The CDR3 spans 15 residues. The CDR3 region is CASSYQGTGGITQHF. The CDR3 region has the DNA TGTGCCAGCAGCTACCAAGGGACAGGCGGAATAACCCAGCATTTT.

This clonotype appeared many times. The rearrangement uses TRBV7-2 and TRBJ2-7, with TRBD2 matching 11 bases. This CDR3 comprises 15 residues. With V trimmed by 5 bases and J by 7 bases, 10 bases remained unmatched. Looked up from germline, CDR1 is SGHTA and CDR2 is FQGNSA. In DNA, the CDR3 is TGTGCCAGCAGCCGGAGACTAGCGGGAACGGGGGAGCAGTACTTC. The encoded protein is CASSRRLAGTGEQYF.

This clonotype is medium-sized (0.01 to 0.1%) by share. The rearrangement links TRBV28 to TRBJ2-3, with D possibly matching TRBD2 (6 bases). CDR1 is MDHEN and CDR2 is SYDVKM in the germline V gene. The CDR3 length is 15 residues. The V end was cut by 2 bases, the J end by 10 bases, with 19 bases between. CDR3 DNA: TGTGCCAGCAGTTTAGGTGGCGGGACCCGAGGGGCGCAGTATTTT. Its protein is CASSLGGGTRGAQYF.

Many counts were recorded for this clonotype. The chain is built from TRBV29-1 and TRBJ2-1; D is ambiguous. Germline V gene data show CDR1 as SQVTM and CDR2 as ANQGSEA. This CDR3 is 10 amino acids long. Trimming took off 4 bases at V and 4 bases at J, with 2 bases between the two ends. The CDR3 spells CSVGYNEQFF. CDR3 in DNA: TGCAGCGTTGGGTACAATGAGCAGTTCTTC.

This clonotype appeared a few times. The chain links TRBV11-3 to TRBJ2-3; D possibly corresponds to TRBD2 (6 bases). Germline lookup yields CDR1 SGHNT and CDR2 YENEEA. The CDR3 spans 15 residues. The ends were cut back, 6 bases at V and 3 bases at J, with 16 bases in the middle. CDR3 bases: TGTGCCAGCAGTCCAGGCGGGAAACGAACAGATACGCAGTATTTT. This codes for CASSPGGKRTDTQYF.

This clonotype was seen more than once but under ten times. The rearrangement links TRBV5-1 to TRBJ2-1; 11 nucleotides agree with TRBD2. CDR3 length: 16 residues. J gave up 8 bases and V 0 bases, and 7 bases lay outside the gene matches. Germline CDR1 is SGHRS and CDR2 is YFSETQ. CDR3 loop: CASSLGLAGLADEQFF. The CDR3 bases are TGCGCCAGCAGCTTGGGACTAGCGGGGTTGGCCGATGAGCAGTTCTTC.

The chain carries TRBV7-2 and TRBJ2-2; the D call may be TRBD1 or TRBD2 (5 bases each). Germline values: CDR1 SGHTA, CDR2 FQGNSA. Trimming took off 6 bases at V and 4 bases at J, with 21 bases between the two ends. This CDR3 spans 17 amino acids. The CDR3 region is CASRRDLLDPGTGELFF. The CDR3 DNA reads TGTGCCAGCAGGAGGGACCTACTAGACCCGGGCACCGGGGAGCTGTTTTTT.

The chain is built from TRBV3-1 and TRBJ2-7; possibly TRBD1 for D (6 bases). The length of the CDR3 is 15 residues. V lost 3 bases, J lost 6 bases, and 18 bases lay in between. Germline CDR1 is LGHDT and CDR2 is YNNKEL (reference sequence). DNA for the CDR3: TGTGCCAGCAGCCAGGCGTCAACAGGGAATGGCGAGCAGTACTTC. Its translation: CASSQASTGNGEQYF.

This chain connects TRBV6-2 or TRBV6-3 to TRBJ1-5; possible D gene TRBD1, 5 bases. The CDR3 is 15 amino acids. The germline gives CDR1 MNHEY, CDR2 SVGEGT. V lost 1 base and J 6 bases, leaving 13 bases between the germline ends. The CDR3 reads CASSYWAGTGQPQHF. The CDR3 DNA is TGTGCCAGCAGTTACTGGGCAGGGACGGGTCAGCCCCAGCATTTT.

This clonotype was detected many times. The gene calls are TRBV11-3 and TRBJ2-7; D may be TRBD1 (6 bases). The germline V gene has CDR1 SGHNT and CDR2 YENEEA. The CDR3 totals 15 residues. V was clipped by 7 bases and J by 3 bases, with 19 bases between them. The CDR3 loop reads CASITRWTEVYEQYF. CDR3 nucleotides: TGTGCCAGCATAACAAGATGGACAGAAGTCTACGAGCAGTACTTC. Looking up the rest from reference TRBV11-3 and TRBJ2-7 gives the full variable domain: EAGVVQSPRYKIIEKKQPVAFWCNPISGHNTLYWYLQNLGQGPELLIRYENEEAVDDSQLPKDRFSAERLKGVDSTLKIQPAELGDSAVYLCASITRWTEVYEQYFGPGTRLTVT.

The chain employs TRBV7-2 and TRBJ1-5; D is ambiguous. V was pared by 2 bases and J by 0 bases, with 8 bases between. The V gene's germline CDR1 is SGHTA and CDR2 FQGNSA. The CDR3 is 15 residues long. The CDR3 sequence: CASSLYRDSNQPQHF. The CDR3 DNA sequence: TGTGCCAGCAGCTTATATAGGGATAGCAATCAGCCCCAGCATTTT.

The chain employs TRBV14 and TRBJ2-1; 7 nucleotides agree with TRBD1. CDR1 is SGHDN, CDR2 FVKESK, per germline. CDR3 length: 14 residues. J lost 3 bases, V lost 4 bases, and 3 bases had no gene match. CDR3 loop: CASSRRQGYNEQFF. CDR3 nucleotides: TGTGCCAGCAGCCGTAGACAGGGCTACAATGAGCAGTTCTTC.

The chain employs TRBV12-3 or TRBV12-4 and TRBJ1-2, with D unclear. V was pared by 2 bases and J by 8 bases, with 12 bases between. The CDR3 runs 13 residues. The DNA for the CDR3 is TGTGCCAGCAGTTTAACTGGATCTTCCGGCTACACCTTC. It specifies CASSLTGSSGYTF.

The chain carries TRBV5-5 and TRBJ2-7; the D call may be TRBD1 or TRBD2 (5 bases each). The CDR3 has 15 residues. Germline V lookup: CDR1 SGHKS, CDR2 YYEKEE (reference sequence). Trimming cost V 0 bases and J 0 bases, with 10 bases left between them. The CDR3 loop is CASSLAGDPSYEQYF. The CDR3, as DNA: TGTGCCAGCAGCTTGGCTGGGGACCCCTCCTACGAGCAGTACTTC.